One and the same sample provided the 20 T cell receptor beta chains below, sequenced in a study of blood T cell repertoires in COVID-19. Some clones are missing from TCRdb's copy, which holds only in-frame ones; the method was immunoSEQ multiplex PCR. There are about 190,000 clones in the sample; approximately 80% occur only once, and approximately 6.9% lies in the top ten. The sample was peripheral blood. The receptors derive from a man in his sixties with acute or convalescent COVID-19.

The chain recombines TRBV27 with TRBJ1-2; TRBD1 is a possible D gene (5 bases). With 5 bases removed from V and 4 bases from J, the gap between germline ends came to 11 bases. The length of the CDR3 is 13 residues. CDR1 and CDR2 (germline): MNHEY, SMNVEV (reference sequence). The CDR3: CASSNGGSYGYTF. In DNA form, the CDR3 reads TGTGCCAGCAGTAACGGGGGGTCCTATGGCTACACCTTC.

This chain joins TRBV6-5 and TRBJ2-5; 7 bases line up with TRBD2. CDR1 MNHEY and CDR2 SVGAGI come from the germline V gene. V shed 0 bases, J shed 3 bases, and the junction held 4 bases outside the gene matches. CDR3 length equals 15 residues. The CDR3 DNA follows: TGTGCCAGCAGTTACTCGAGGCTAGCGGAAGAGACCCAGTACTTC. It encodes CASSYSRLAEETQYF.

The chain combines TRBV5-1 with TRBJ1-1; D is unclear. Germline CDR1 and CDR2: SGHRS and YFSETQ. CDR3 length: 14 amino acids. Trimming took off 1 base at V and 1 base at J, with 8 bases between the two ends. The CDR3 loop reads CASSLRLTNTEAFF. The CDR3 DNA reads as TGCGCCAGCAGCTTGCGTCTAACGAACACTGAAGCTTTCTTT.

The J gene is TRBJ2-1, the V gene TRBV27; 8 bases line up with TRBD2. The J segment lost 5 bases and the V segment lost 5 bases, leaving 5 bases of the junction unmatched. The CDR3 is 14 residues long. CDR1 and CDR2 (germline): MNHEY, SMNVEV (reference sequence). This chain's CDR3 is CASSPAGAHNEQFF. CDR3 in DNA: TGTGCCAGCAGTCCAGCGGGAGCTCACAATGAGCAGTTCTTC.

This chain uses TRBV28 with TRBJ2-2; 9 bases are shared with TRBD2. Germline loops: CDR1 MDHEN, CDR2 SYDVKM. This CDR3 is 15 amino acids long. J was trimmed by 2 bases and V by 4 bases; bases with no gene match: 2. The chain's CDR3 is CASSSAGGNTGELFF. The CDR3 nucleotides read TGTGCCAGCAGTTCAGCGGGGGGCAACACCGGGGAGCTGTTTTTT.

The chain links TRBV19 to TRBJ2-5, with TRBD1 as a possible D gene (5 bases). V lost 4 bases and J lost 7, with 16 bases in between. Per germline, CDR1 LNHDA and CDR2 SQIVND (reference sequence). This CDR3 has 14 residues. In nucleotides, the CDR3 is TGTGCCAGTAGTAGTAGGGGCTCAAGAGGGACCCAGTACTTC. As protein: CASSSRGSRGTQYF.

The chain carries TRBV5-4 and TRBJ2-1; D unclear. Germline values: CDR1 SGHNT, CDR2 YYREEE (reference sequence). V shed 2 bases and J shed 6 bases, with 3 bases lying between them. This CDR3 has 11 amino acids. In DNA, the CDR3 is TGTGCCAGCAGCTTCTCCAATGAGCAGTTCTTC. This encodes CASSFSNEQFF.

This clone was found many times. J is TRBJ1-6 and V is TRBV9, with TRBD1 identical over 7 bases. The CDR3 is made up of 16 amino acids. The J segment lost 2 bases and the V segment lost 0 bases, leaving 2 bases of the junction unmatched. Per germline, CDR1 SGDLS and CDR2 YYNGEE. The DNA of the CDR3 is TGTGCCAGCAGCGTAGAGACAGGGACCTATAATTCACCCCTCCACTTT. Translating it yields CASSVETGTYNSPLHF.

J is TRBJ1-3 and V is TRBV5-6; 10 positions match TRBD1. After removal of 4 bases from V and 2 bases from J, the junction contained 3 bases not matched to a gene. Germline loops: CDR1 SGHDT, CDR2 YYEEEE. CDR3 length: 15 amino acids. The CDR3 here is CASSPTGGPGNTIYF. CDR3 in DNA: TGTGCCAGCAGCCCGACAGGGGGCCCTGGAAACACCATATATTTT.

The chain is built from TRBV24-1 and TRBJ1-4, with D possibly matching TRBD1 (6 bases). The length of the CDR3 is 11 residues. V shed 7 bases and J shed 8 bases, with 7 bases lying between them. Germline V CDR1 and CDR2: KGHDR, SFDVKD. The CDR3 region is CATRRGEKLFF. As DNA, the CDR3 is TGTGCCACCAGAAGGGGGGAAAAACTGTTTTTT.

The V gene is TRBV2, the J gene TRBJ2-2; the match to TRBD1 covers 10 bases. CDR3 size: 15 residues. In germline, CDR1 is SNHLY, CDR2 FYNNEI. After removal of 9 bases from V and 4 bases from J, the junction contained 8 bases not matched to a gene. CDR3 DNA sequence: TGTGCCAGGAAGACAGGGGGCGCGGGCACCGGGGAGCTGTTTTTT. This translates into CARKTGGAGTGELFF. Drawing the rest from reference TRBV2 and TRBJ2-2, the complete variable domain is EPEVTQTPSHQVTQMGQEVILRCVPISNHLYFYWYRQILGQKVEFLVSFYNNEISEKSEIFDDQFSVERPDGSNFTLKIRSTKLEDSAMYFCARKTGGAGTGELFFGEGSRLTVL.

The chain combines TRBV5-1 with TRBJ1-4, with TRBD1 as a possible D gene (5 bases). The germline CDR1 and CDR2 sequences are SGHRS and YFSETQ. This CDR3 contains 13 residues. V was pared by 3 bases and J by 8 bases, with 11 bases between. DNA for the CDR3: TGCGCCAGCAGCTCGGGACGGGAGGAAAAACTGTTTTTT. Amino acids: CASSSGREEKLFF.

Written as DNA, the CDR3 is TGTGCCAGCAGCCAAGAAACGGGTCTCCAAGAGACCCAGTACTTC. The encoded protein is CASSQETGLQETQYF. J is TRBJ2-5 and V is TRBV3-1 (or the pseudogene TRBV3-2), with D unclear. Trimming removed 0 bases at V and 1 base at J, with 9 bases between. CDR3 length equals 15 residues. CDR1 and CDR2 (germline): LGHDT, YNNKEL (reference sequence).

A single count supports this clone. The rearrangement links TRBV3-1 (or the pseudogene TRBV3-2) to TRBJ1-5, with TRBD1 as a possible D gene (5 bases). The CDR3 spans 18 residues. Trimming took off 0 bases at V and 2 bases at J, with 17 bases between the two ends. Germline loops: CDR1 LGHDT, CDR2 YNNKEL (reference sequence). CDR3 protein: CASSQDYGGGYGNQPQHF. The CDR3, as DNA: TGTGCCAGCAGCCAAGATTACGGGGGTGGGTATGGCAATCAGCCCCAGCATTTT.

This chain connects TRBV7-9 to TRBJ1-4; 8 nucleotides align to TRBD1. From germline, CDR1 is SEHNR and CDR2 FQNEAQ (reference sequence). Unmatched junction bases numbered 3, after V lost 5 bases and J lost 4 bases. The CDR3 consists of 14 residues. Here the CDR3 reads CASSRDRNNEKLFF. In DNA form, the CDR3 reads TGTGCCAGCAGCAGGGACAGGAATAATGAAAAACTGTTTTTT. The full variable domain, rest sourced from reference TRBV7-9 and TRBJ1-4, is DTGVSQNPRHKITKRGQNVTFRCDPISEHNRLYWYRQTLGQGPEFLTYFQNEAQLEKSRLLSDRFSAERPKGSFSTLEIQRTEQGDSAMYLCASSRDRNNEKLFFGSGTQLSVL.

The rearrangement links TRBV24-1 to TRBJ2-2, with TRBD2 matching 8 bases. Germline V gene data show CDR1 as KGHDR and CDR2 as SFDVKD. This CDR3 has 15 amino acids. J gave up 6 bases and V 5 bases, and 7 bases lay outside the gene matches. The CDR3: CATSVPTSGSGELFF. The CDR3 coding sequence is TGTGCCACCAGTGTTCCCACTAGCGGATCCGGGGAGCTGTTTTTT.

This sequence joins TRBV4-3 and TRBJ2-3; 8 nucleotides align to TRBD2. Germline trimming cut 1 base from V and 4 bases from J; bases unmatched to any gene: 4. The V gene's germline CDR1 is LGHNA and CDR2 YSLEER. CDR3 size: 15 residues. CDR3 DNA: TGCGCCAGCAGCCAAGCGGGGGGGAGGGCAGATACGCAGTATTTT. Protein: CASSQAGGRADTQYF.

This clone was seen a handful of times. The rearrangement joins TRBV7-9 to TRBJ1-2; 9 nucleotides line up with TRBD1. The CDR3 loop spans 16 amino acids. J gave up 8 bases and V 0 bases, and 10 bases lay outside the gene matches. Germline values: CDR1 SEHNR, CDR2 FQNEAQ (reference sequence). The CDR3 spells CASSLAHRTGVDGYTF. The DNA for the CDR3 is TGTGCCAGCAGCTTAGCCCACCGGACAGGGGTTGACGGCTACACCTTC. Full variable domain (outside the CDR3, taken from reference TRBV7-9 and TRBJ1-2): DTGVSQNPRHKITKRGQNVTFRCDPISEHNRLYWYRQTLGQGPEFLTYFQNEAQLEKSRLLSDRFSAERPKGSFSTLEIQRTEQGDSAMYLCASSLAHRTGVDGYTFGSGTRLTVV.

The V gene is TRBV30, the J gene TRBJ2-2, with D possibly matching TRBD1 (5 bases). V lost 0 bases and J lost 6, with 11 bases in between. The CDR3 runs 14 residues. The germline CDR1 and CDR2 sequences are GTSNPN and SVGIG (reference sequence). CDR3 nucleotide sequence: TGTGCCTGGAGTGTAGGGGTAAAGGCCGGGGAGCTGTTTTTT. Translation: CAWSVGVKAGELFF.

This clone appeared a single time. V gene TRBV30 combines with J gene TRBJ2-6; 10 bases are a match to TRBD2. The germline V gene has CDR1 GTSNPN and CDR2 SVGIG (reference sequence). CDR3 size: 19 residues. J was trimmed by 2 bases and V by 4 bases; bases with no gene match: 14. CDR3: CAWMPSGSLSRPGANVLTF. CDR3 coding DNA: TGTGCCTGGATGCCTAGCGGGAGCCTGAGCCGACCTGGGGCCAACGTCCTGACTTTC.